Shown below are 6 T cell receptor beta chains from a single sample sequenced in a study of CD8 T cells in Susac syndrome. Reverse transcription of about 0.45 to 1 ug RNA was carried out with random hexamers. TCRdb independently ran MiXCR on the immunoSEQ multiplex PCR reads; one entry per CDR3 protein. In the table there are some 120,000 distinct CDR3 sequences, approximately 94% of which are singletons. Material for sequencing was CD4+ T cells from PBMCs. The receptors come from a human donor in good health.

The J gene is TRBJ2-1, the V gene TRBV5-1; 9 bases agree with TRBD2. Trimming took 4 bases from V and 9 from J; bases not matched to a gene: 14. Germline V gene sequence: CDR1 SGHRS, CDR2 YFSETQ. The CDR3 covers 16 residues. The CDR3 is CASSPEVAGEFSEQFF. The CDR3 bases are TGCGCCAGCAGCCCCGAAGTAGCGGGAGAGTTTAGTGAGCAGTTCTTC.

The J gene is TRBJ2-7, the V gene TRBV18; D gene ambiguous. The CDR3 is 14 amino acids. CDR1 and CDR2 from the germline V gene are KGHSH and LQKENI. V lost 4 bases, J lost 2 bases, and 12 bases lay in between. The DNA for the CDR3 is TGTGCCAGCTCACGGGCAGCCCAGACCTACGAGCAGTACTTC. Protein product: CASSRAAQTYEQYF.

V and J are TRBV24-1 and TRBJ2-3; D is uncertain. Trimming shortened V by 3 bases and J by 5 bases, and 2 bases separated the two germline ends. This CDR3 contains 11 residues. Germline values: CDR1 KGHDR, CDR2 SFDVKD. The CDR3 bases are TGTGCCACCAGTGATATAGATACGCAGTATTTT. This gives the protein CATSDIDTQYF.

The chain carries TRBV30 and TRBJ2-3; 8 positions match TRBD2. CDR1 and CDR2 (germline): GTSNPN, SVGIG (reference sequence). The CDR3 extends over 12 amino acids. V dropped 2 bases and J dropped 6; count of bases not matched to a gene: 1. The CDR3 spells CAWSRGGDTQYF. The CDR3, as DNA: TGTGCCTGGAGTCGCGGGGGGGATACGCAGTATTTT.

The DNA of the CDR3 is TGTGCCAGCAGCTTAACGGGAGTCGATCAGCCCCAGCATTTT. This sequence encodes CASSLTGVDQPQHF. The chain has TRBV7-2 and TRBJ1-5, with unresolved D. Trimming took 2 bases from V and 5 from J, leaving 10 bases between them. The germline V gene encodes CDR1 SGHTA and CDR2 FQGNSA. This CDR3 comprises 14 residues.

The J gene is TRBJ2-6, the V gene TRBV18, with D tentatively TRBD1 (5 bases). This CDR3 is 17 amino acids long. The V gene's germline CDR1 is KGHSH and CDR2 LQKENI. Trimming shortened V by 10 bases and J by 0 bases, and 19 bases separated the two germline ends. The CDR3 sequence is CATNDDVRGSGANVLTF. The CDR3 bases are TGTGCCACCAACGACGACGTAAGGGGCTCTGGGGCCAACGTCCTGACTTTC.